The T cell receptor beta chain under discussion was sequenced for a study of regulatory dendritic cells for organ transplantation. Profiled with immunoSEQ multiplex PCR; TCRdb holds only in-frame clones, not every one. The sample holds tens of thousands of clones, about nine tenths seen once. This CDR3 contains 15 residues. Per germline, CDR1 SGHVS and CDR2 FNYEAQ. V was trimmed by 3 bases and J by 2 bases, leaving 13 bases between them. Source material: naive CD8+ T cells from blood. Subset reported: CD45RA+ naive T cells. This rearrangement joins TRBV7-6 to TRBJ2-5; possibly TRBD2 for D (6 bases). The TCR was taken from a human donor in good health. The CDR3 spells CASSFGPGEQETQYF. The CDR3 coding sequence is TGTGCCAGCAGCTTCGGCCCGGGGGAACAAGAGACCCAGTACTTC.